The 16 T cell receptor beta chains given below trace back to one sample, sequenced in a study of blood T cell repertoires in COVID-19. Measured with immunoSEQ multiplex PCR; TCRdb has only the in-frame clones, and not every one. The sample has roughly 73,000 clones, about 88% seen once. Sequencing was performed on peripheral blood. The source is an older man with active or convalescent COVID-19.

The rearrangement links TRBV5-6 to TRBJ2-3; maybe TRBD2 (5 bases). Germline loops: CDR1 SGHDT, CDR2 YYEEEE. The CDR3 runs 13 residues. Trimming removed 4 bases from V and 2 bases from J, with 8 bases in between. The CDR3 nucleotides read TGTGCCAGCAGCCGACTAAACACAGATACGCAGTATTTT. This translates into CASSRLNTDTQYF.

This chain joins TRBV18 and TRBJ1-1; 9 bases are a match to TRBD1. The CDR3 runs to 17 residues. CDR1 is KGHSH, CDR2 LQKENI, per germline. The V segment lost 3 bases and the J segment 2 bases; nucleotides outside the gene matches: 10. CDR3 bases: TGTGCCAGCTCACCGTCCAGTCCGGGACAGGGTAACACTGAAGCTTTCTTT. Its translation is CASSPSSPGQGNTEAFF.

The chain is built from TRBV6-5 and TRBJ2-7; 13 nucleotides align to TRBD2. The germline V gene encodes CDR1 MNHEY and CDR2 SVGAGI. CDR3 size: 14 residues. Germline trimming cut 7 bases from V and 3 bases from J; bases unmatched to any gene: 3. CDR3 nucleotide sequence: TGTGCCAGCACCACTAGCGGGGGGGGCTACGAGCAGTACTTC. Translated: CASTTSGGGYEQYF.

The chain carries TRBV18 and TRBJ2-7, with 10 bases lining up with TRBD1. This CDR3 has 14 amino acids. Germline CDR1 reads KGHSH; CDR2 reads LQKENI. V shed 3 bases, J shed 5 bases, and the junction held 4 bases outside the gene matches. DNA for the CDR3: TGTGCCAGCTCACCTCGGGACAGGGGCCACGAGCAGTACTTC. The encoded protein is CASSPRDRGHEQYF.

The genes are TRBV9 and TRBJ2-5; 7 bases are a match to TRBD1. This CDR3 is built from 14 residues. Trimming cost V 0 bases and J 4 bases; bases outside gene matches: 3. Germline CDR1 and CDR2: SGDLS and YYNGEE. The CDR3 DNA is TGTGCCAGCAGCGTAGGCCCAGGGGGAGAGACCCAGTACTTC. It specifies CASSVGPGGETQYF. Variable domain in full (rest from reference TRBV9 and TRBJ2-5): DSGVTQTPKHLITATGQRVTLRCSPRSGDLSVYWYQQSLDQGLQFLIQYYNGEERAKGNILERFSAQQFPDLHSELNLSSLELGDSALYFCASSVGPGGETQYFGPGTRLLVL.

As DNA, the CDR3 is TGCAGTGCTAGTGTCCCAACCGGGACAGGGAATCAGCCCCAGCATTTT. It codes for CSASVPTGTGNQPQHF. This chain connects TRBV20-1 to TRBJ1-5, with 9 bases fitting TRBD1. After removal of 3 bases from V and 4 bases from J, the junction contained 10 bases not matched to a gene. This CDR3 has 16 residues. Germline V gene sequence: CDR1 DFQATT, CDR2 SNEGSKA (reference sequence).

The table lists this clone with a count of one. The chain has TRBV15 and TRBJ2-1, with TRBD2 identical over 9 bases. The germline V gene encodes CDR1 LNHNV and CDR2 YYDKDF (reference sequence). V dropped 1 base and J dropped 6; count of bases not matched to a gene: 10. The CDR3 length is 17 residues. The CDR3 sequence: CATSRVPSGGPVNEQFF. In DNA, the CDR3 is TGTGCCACCAGCAGAGTCCCCAGCGGGGGGCCAGTCAATGAGCAGTTCTTC.

This sequence joins TRBV7-7 and TRBJ2-1, with TRBD2 matching over 12 bases. The germline V gene has CDR1 SSHAT and CDR2 FNYEAQ (reference sequence). This CDR3 has 15 amino acids. After removal of 2 bases from V and 5 bases from J, the junction contained 1 base not matched to a gene. The CDR3 protein is CASSLTSGRNNEQFF. The DNA of the CDR3 is TGTGCCAGCAGCTTAACTAGCGGGAGGAACAATGAGCAGTTCTTC.

This chain links TRBV7-3 with TRBJ2-5; 11 bases are shared with TRBD1. This CDR3 is 16 amino acids long. Germline trimming cut 5 bases from V and 5 bases from J; bases unmatched to any gene: 10. Germline CDR1 is SGHTA and CDR2 is FQGTGA. CDR3 loop: CASSPGQGAVGETQYF. In nucleotides, the CDR3 is TGTGCCAGCAGCCCAGGACAGGGGGCCGTCGGGGAGACCCAGTACTTC.

The rearrangement uses TRBV6-2 or TRBV6-3 and TRBJ2-7; 13 bases fit TRBD2. The germline CDR1 and CDR2 sequences are MNHEY and SVGEGT. CDR3 size: 18 residues. V lost 5 bases and J lost 5; bases outside the gene matches: 15. CDR3 nucleotide sequence: TGTGCCAGCAGTGGCCGGACTAGCGGGGGCCATCTCCGGAACGAGCAGTACTTC. Protein product: CASSGRTSGGHLRNEQYF.

The gene calls are TRBV7-3 and TRBJ2-1, with TRBD2 matching over 10 bases. The CDR3 loop spans 16 amino acids. With 1 base clipped from V and 9 bases from J, the junction kept 9 bases outside the gene matches. Germline CDR1 SGHTA, CDR2 FQGTGA. CDR3 in DNA: TGTGCCAGCAGCTTAAACAGCGGGAGGGCCGGGGGTGAGCAGTTCTTC. Translated: CASSLNSGRAGGEQFF.

The J gene is TRBJ2-7, the V gene TRBV5-1; TRBD1 aligns across 9 bases. Germline CDR1 SGHRS, CDR2 YFSETQ. V dropped 5 bases and J dropped 7; count of bases not matched to a gene: 7. This CDR3 has 13 residues. CDR3 protein: CASSRQGEKEQYF. The CDR3 nucleotides are TGCGCCAGCAGTAGACAGGGGGAGAAAGAGCAGTACTTC.

The chain recombines TRBV18 with TRBJ2-6; D uncertain. The V and J ends lost 3 bases and 0 bases respectively, with 6 bases between them. The germline V gene encodes CDR1 KGHSH and CDR2 LQKENI. The CDR3 contains 15 residues. The CDR3: CASSPQISGANVLTF. For the CDR3, the DNA is TGTGCCAGCTCACCTCAGATCTCTGGGGCCAACGTCCTGACTTTC.

The chain has TRBV11-2 and TRBJ2-3, with D possibly matching TRBD2 (5 bases). The CDR3 consists of 13 residues. Trimming took off 1 base at V and 3 bases at J, with 5 bases between the two ends. Germline CDR1 SGHAT, CDR2 FQNNGV. The DNA of the CDR3 is TGTGCCAGCAGCTTAGCGGGGACAGATACGCAGTATTTT. The encoded protein is CASSLAGTDTQYF. Variable domain in full (rest from reference TRBV11-2 and TRBJ2-3): EAGVAQSPRYKIIEKRQSVAFWCNPISGHATLYWYQQILGQGPKLLIQFQNNGVVDDSQLPKDRFSAERLKGVDSTLKIQPAKLEDSAVYLCASSLAGTDTQYFGPGTRLTVL.

This chain joins TRBV6-5 and TRBJ2-7; D remains ambiguous. The CDR3 runs 13 residues. V gave up 6 bases and J gave up 3 bases, with 12 bases separating them. Germline CDR1 reads MNHEY; CDR2 reads SVGAGI. The CDR3 DNA is TGTGCCAGCAGCCGCGTAAATTTCTACGAGCAGTACTTC. Its translation: CASSRVNFYEQYF.

The V call is TRBV3-1 (or the pseudogene TRBV3-2), the J call TRBJ2-3, with 8 positions matching TRBD2. Trimming at V came to 1 base and at J to 1 base, leaving 4 bases not matched to a gene. There are 16 residues in the CDR3. Germline CDR1 reads LGHDT; CDR2 reads YNNKEL (reference sequence). The CDR3 here is CASSQVTAGGTDTQYF. The CDR3, as DNA: TGTGCCAGCAGCCAAGTCACAGCGGGAGGCACAGATACGCAGTATTTT.